Each of the 8 T cell receptor beta chains below was sequenced from the same sample in a study of molecular identifiers for immune sequencing clone quantification. TCRdb reanalysed the PCR reads using MiXCR and keeps one entry per CDR3 protein. Among about 320,000 distinct CDR3 sequences listed, about a fifth were seen once. Sequencing was performed on naive CD8+ T cells from blood, with Jurkat cell RNA spiked in. Sample subset: FACS-sorted CD8+CD4-CCR7+CD45RA+ naive T cells. The source of these receptors is a human donor in good health. Some libraries in this study had Jurkat cell RNA spiked in.

Points on this clonotype: This may stem from a read error, because a much larger clone lies one nucleotide away. The genes are TRBV9 and TRBJ2-7; 8 bases align to TRBD2. CDR1 SGDLS and CDR2 YYNGEE come from the germline V gene. There are 15 residues in the CDR3. The CDR3 sequence: CASSSLAGASYEQCF. DNA for the CDR3: TGTGCCAGCAGCTCCCTAGCGGGTGCCTCCTACGAGCAGTGCTTC.

This clonotype came up a few times. Sequence at one end of the junction differs from germline and may be a read error. This sequence joins TRBV6-2 or TRBV6-3 and TRBJ2-5; 7 bases fit TRBD1. The CDR3 length is 15 residues. CDR1 MNHEY and CDR2 SVGEGT come from the germline V gene. The CDR3 spells CASNYSKTGFETQYF. The CDR3 nucleotides are TGTGCCAGCAATTACTCCAAGACAGGGTTCGAGACCCAGTACTTC.

A word on this clonotype: The junction departs from germline at one end; a sequencing error may be responsible. The chain carries TRBV14 and TRBJ1-2; the D is unclear. Germline V gene lookup returns CDR1 SGHDN and CDR2 FVKESK. There are 13 residues in the CDR3. The CDR3 DNA reads as TGTGCCAGCGGCCAAACGACGGCCAGCGGCTACACCTTC. It encodes CASGQTTASGYTF.

In its sample, this clonotype was seen many times. V usage is TRBV20-1 and J usage is TRBJ2-2; D is perhaps TRBD2 (7 bases). V was trimmed by 0 bases and J by 4 bases, leaving 18 bases between them. CDR1 is DFQATT and CDR2 is SNEGSKA in the germline V gene (reference sequence). This CDR3 region has 17 residues. Here the CDR3 DNA reads TGCAGTGCTAGAGACCCGGGCGGGGGCCCTCGCACCGGGGAGCTGTTTTTT. Protein: CSARDPGGGPRTGELFF.

This clonotype was seen ten or more times. The chain is built from TRBV6-2 or TRBV6-3 and TRBJ2-7, with a possible D match to TRBD2 (6 bases). Germline lookup yields CDR1 MNHEY and CDR2 SVGEGT. V was cut by 5 bases and J by 1 base, with 15 bases left in between. CDR3 length: 15 residues. The CDR3 DNA reads TGTGCCAGCAGTCTAGAGCGGGTGATGTCCTACGAGCAGTACTTC. Translation gives CASSLERVMSYEQYF.

The CDR3 protein is CASSDGRGREQYF. The CDR3 nucleotides read TGTGCCAGCAGTGACGGGAGAGGCCGCGAGCAGTACTTC. J is TRBJ2-7 and V is TRBV6-2 or TRBV6-3; D is possibly TRBD2 (6 bases). CDR3 length equals 13 residues. Trimming took 5 bases from V and 6 from J, leaving 14 bases between them. Looked up from germline, CDR1 is MNHEY and CDR2 is SVGEGT.

The chain links TRBV6-1 to TRBJ2-7; the match to TRBD2 covers 12 bases. There are 16 residues in the CDR3. V trimming: 3 bases; J trimming: 3 bases; junction bases outside the gene matches: 6. The germline gives CDR1 MNHNS, CDR2 SASEGT. CDR3: CASSEPLAGGHYEQYF. CDR3 nucleotides: TGTGCCAGCAGTGAGCCACTAGCGGGGGGCCACTACGAGCAGTACTTC.

Turning to this clonotype: A read error is possible here, since a much larger clone lies one base away. V and J are TRBV4-1 and TRBJ2-3; either TRBD1 or TRBD2 may supply D (5 bases each). The CDR3 runs to 17 residues. From germline, CDR1 is MGHRA and CDR2 YSYEKL. Trimming cost V 6 bases and J 1 base, with 20 bases left between them. Written as DNA, the CDR3 is TGCGCCAGCAGTCCTACGGGGCAGAGCACTGGCACAGATACGCAGTATTTT. This encodes CASSPTGQSTGTDTQYF.